This TCR beta chain appears in the sequencing data of a study of T-cell memory formation after mild COVID-19. Study-wide background: Most TCR clusters belonged to a single donor. General study findings and limits: There were some responding clones in pre-infection memory, which suggested that cross-reactive memory had joined. Later expanders leaned CD4+, whereas clones that contracted between day 15 and 85 were balanced CD4/CD8. Most CD4+ clones that shrank were in CM and EM, while CD8+ ones turned up in EMRA.

TCRdb re-called the 5' RACE reads through MiXCR, storing one row per CDR3 protein. The sample gives 410,000 or so distinct CDR3 sequences, 23% of which show up once; approximately 14% is in the top ten. Per germline, CDR1 ENHRY and CDR2 SYGVKD. This CDR3 contains 15 residues. The ends were cut back, 6 bases at V and 3 bases at J, with 17 bases in the middle. Concerning this clonotype itself: Its antigen is unknown.

This clonotype was sampled from an adult woman who had mild COVID-19 (a few samples of this study predate the infection). Cell type and time point are not known. This sequence joins TRBV10-3 and TRBJ1-2, with D perhaps TRBD1 (5 bases). Sequencing input: PBMCs or a T cell subset sorted from them (not recorded which). CDR3: CAISALSREDYGYTF. The CDR3 DNA is TGTGCCATCAGCGCCCTCTCCAGGGAAGACTATGGCTACACCTTC.